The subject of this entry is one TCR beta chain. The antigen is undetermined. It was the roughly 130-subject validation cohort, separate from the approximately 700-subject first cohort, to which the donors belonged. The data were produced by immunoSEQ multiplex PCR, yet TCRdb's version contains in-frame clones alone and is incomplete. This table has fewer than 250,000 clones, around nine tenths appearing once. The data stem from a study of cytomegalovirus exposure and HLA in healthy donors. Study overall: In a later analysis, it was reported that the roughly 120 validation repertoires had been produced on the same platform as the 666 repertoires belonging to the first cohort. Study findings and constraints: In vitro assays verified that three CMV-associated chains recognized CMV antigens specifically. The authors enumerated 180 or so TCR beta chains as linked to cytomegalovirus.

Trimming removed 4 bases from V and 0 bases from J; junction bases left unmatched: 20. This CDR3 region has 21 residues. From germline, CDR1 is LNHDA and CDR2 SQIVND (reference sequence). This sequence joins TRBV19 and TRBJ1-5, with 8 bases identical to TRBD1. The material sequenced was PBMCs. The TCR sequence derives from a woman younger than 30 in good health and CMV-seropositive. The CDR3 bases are TGTGCCAGTAGTACCTCTCCCAGACAGGGACAGGAGGGTTATAGCAATCAGCCCCAGCATTTT. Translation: CASSTSPRQGQEGYSNQPQHF.